The T cell receptor beta chain under discussion was sequenced for a study of T cells in Graves' hyperthyroidism and ophthalmopathy. Disease duration under 2 months; hyperthyroidism patients were aged 18 to 65. Extraction of PBMCs used roughly 9.4 ml of fresh peripheral blood. In the case of this clonotype: Its antigen is not identified.

The V segment lost 4 bases and the J segment 0 bases; nucleotides outside the gene matches: 6. Germline loops: CDR1 SGHAT, CDR2 FQDESV (reference sequence). The CDR3 covers 16 residues. Study-wide results and caveats: In the blood, most expanded thyroid clonotypes above 0.001 appeared as well.

TCR beta CDR3 region amplification was performed from RNA transcripts. Primed by the HTBI set, a first-round RT-PCR was run on the TCR CDR3. MiXCR, run by TCRdb on the multiplex PCR reads, gives a single entry per CDR3 protein. The sample lists some 370,000 distinct CDR3 sequences; about a sixth were seen once. Sequencing used blood. The gene calls are TRBV11-1 and TRBJ2-1; TRBD2 matches at 7 bases. The source is a woman in her twenties or thirties with Graves' hyperthyroidism that later progressed to Graves' ophthalmopathy. This CDR3 reads CASSSLGGNSYNEQFF. CDR3 coding DNA: TGTGCCAGCAGCTCCCTGGGGGGGAACTCCTACAATGAGCAGTTCTTC.